The rows below give T cell receptor beta chains drawn from one sample of a study of T cell responses to AZD1222 COVID-19 vaccine. Sequenced by immunoSEQ multiplex PCR; TCRdb stores in-frame clones only, minus some. The sample includes some 110,000 clones, roughly 90% of them seen just once. Source: peripheral blood, taken on day 0 of AZD1222 vaccination. Receptor source: an adult in good health. The CDR3 runs from the conserved cysteine through the conserved F or W. Fields, in order: CDR3 length, V gene, CDR3 protein.

19	TRBV7-9	CASSLALSDREDTDNEQFF
18	TRBV7-9	CASSLVVGWQINNSPLHF
15	TRBV5-1	CASSLEGQVMNEQFF
13	TRBV5-4	CASMPTSQETQYF
15	TRBV10-2	CATLATSGRNNEQFF
14	TRBV10-3	CAIRGQRGTGELFF
15	TRBV6-6	CASSYSGQGVQGYTF
13	TRBV5-1	CASGFTSGWEQFF
16	TRBV18	CASSPPSGGTYNEQFF
17	TRBV10-1	CASKLRDKINDGEKLFF
15	TRBV5-1	CASSLRGGHTDTQYF
15	TRBV2	CASRDQGFAGNTIYF
15	TRBV15	CATSRLSGSGYEQYF
13	TRBV7-8	CASSLRLDQPQHF
13	TRBV6-5	CASSYRGREPQHF
13	TRBV6-2/TRBV6-3	CASSYSGIYEQYF
15	TRBV2	CASSPDRLSGNTIYF
15	TRBV5-5	CASSLAAGQDYEQYF